This TCR beta chain was captured in a study of blood T cell repertoires in COVID-19. As for the study in general: The study drew acute and convalescent COVID-19 samples from the United States, Italy and Spain. PBMCs, B-cell-depleted T cells, or T cells were the source of the cDNA or gDNA that made up the material.

TCRdb's table, derived via immunoSEQ multiplex PCR, lists solely in-frame clones and lacks some. The top ten clones hold 10% to 15% of a sample with some 210,000 clones, approximately 78% of them seen once. Looked up from germline, CDR1 is MNHNY and CDR2 is SVGAGI (reference sequence). The CDR3 covers 16 residues. Losses at the gene ends were 6 bases for V and 0 bases for J; bases not matched to a gene: 7. The receptor was isolated from a woman in her 40s with acute or convalescent COVID-19. The sequenced sample was peripheral blood. V usage is TRBV6-6 and J usage is TRBJ1-5; TRBD1 matches 8 bases. CDR3 in DNA: TGTGCCAGCAGAACACAGGGGGGCGGTAGCAATCAGCCCCAGCATTTT. Protein sequence: CASRTQGGGSNQPQHF.